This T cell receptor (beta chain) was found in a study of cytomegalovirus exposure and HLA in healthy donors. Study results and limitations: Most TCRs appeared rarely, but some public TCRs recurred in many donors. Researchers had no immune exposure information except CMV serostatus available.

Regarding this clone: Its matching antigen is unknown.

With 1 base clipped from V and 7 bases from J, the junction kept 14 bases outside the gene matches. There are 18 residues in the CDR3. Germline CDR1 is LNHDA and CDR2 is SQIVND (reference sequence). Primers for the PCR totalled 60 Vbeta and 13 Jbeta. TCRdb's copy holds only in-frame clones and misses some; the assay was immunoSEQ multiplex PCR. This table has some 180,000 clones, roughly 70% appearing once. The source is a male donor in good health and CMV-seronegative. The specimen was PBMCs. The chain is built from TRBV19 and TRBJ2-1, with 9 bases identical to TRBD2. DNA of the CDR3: TGTGCCAGTAGTATAGTCCATTCGCGGGGGGGGCAGAATAATGAGCAGTTCTTC. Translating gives CASSIVHSRGGQNNEQFF.